This TCR beta chain was retrieved from a study of neurological immune-mediated disorders. Study details: Relapsing-remitting disease affected some 31, and secondary progressive 3, of roughly 35 multiple sclerosis patients.

This clonotype was observed many times. Its matching antigen is unknown. Germline lookup yields CDR1 DFQATT and CDR2 SNEGSKA (reference sequence). The trim removed 3 bases at V and 4 bases at J, leaving 5 bases unmatched. The CDR3 length is 14 residues. Findings and limits, study-wide: There were no CDR3 amino acid sequences shared by expanded clones across subjects, a result suggesting private repertoires in all groups.

TCRdb independently ran MiXCR on the 5' RACE reads; one entry per CDR3 protein. Here the sample spans 71,000 or so distinct CDR3 sequences, less than 5.5% being singletons. The sequence came from a woman aged 25 to 45 with multiple sclerosis. The sample taken for sequencing was PBMCs. V gene TRBV20-1 combines with J gene TRBJ1-5; 8 nucleotides agree with TRBD1. The CDR3 DNA reads as TGCAGTGCTAGGTCCGACAGGGGAAATCAGCCCCAGCATTTT. This codes for CSARSDRGNQPQHF.